The 24 T cell receptor beta chains in this list originate from one sample, sequenced in a study of immune evolution from preneoplasia to lung adenocarcinoma. Some clones are missing from TCRdb's copy, which holds only in-frame ones; the method was immunoSEQ multiplex PCR. This repertoire shows some 2,200 clones, 80% found once; its top ten account for 12%. Material for sequencing was FFPE normal lung tissue adjacent to the tumor. These receptors came from a person aged 55-75 years with lung adenocarcinoma.

The chain has TRBV30 and TRBJ2-7, with 9 bases identical to TRBD1. The CDR3 length is 16 residues. Germline V lookup: CDR1 GTSNPN, CDR2 SVGIG (reference sequence). V was pared by 2 bases and J by 0 bases, with 8 bases of the junction left unmatched. The CDR3 is CAWSRFPGQGSYEQYF. The CDR3 bases are TGTGCCTGGAGTCGCTTCCCGGGACAGGGCTCCTACGAGCAGTACTTC.

V is TRBV13 and J is TRBJ2-3; 12 bases agree with TRBD2. There are 16 residues in the CDR3. V shed 5 bases and J 5 bases; nucleotides not matched to a gene: 8. Germline loops: CDR1 PRHDT, CDR2 FYEKMQ (reference sequence). The CDR3, as DNA: TGTGCCAGCAGCAATCCTAGCGGGAGGGCCAAAGATACGCAGTATTTT. It codes for CASSNPSGRAKDTQYF.

The chain links TRBV19 to TRBJ1-1; D may be TRBD1 (6 bases). V lost 3 bases and J 0 bases, leaving 26 bases between the germline ends. Germline V lookup: CDR1 LNHDA, CDR2 SQIVND (reference sequence). The CDR3 length is 20 residues. The CDR3 spells CASSIWGWTETQRLNTEAFF. Written as DNA, the CDR3 is TGTGCCAGTAGTATTTGGGGCTGGACAGAAACTCAGAGATTGAACACTGAAGCTTTCTTT.

This chain joins TRBV28 and TRBJ2-1; TRBD1 matches 11 bases. J lost 8 bases, V lost 2 bases, and 5 bases had no gene match. The CDR3 runs to 15 residues. CDR1 MDHEN and CDR2 SYDVKM come from the germline V gene. The CDR3 DNA follows: TGTGCCAGCAGTTTACTGGGGACAGGGGGGGATGAGCAGTTCTTC. Translated: CASSLLGTGGDEQFF.

The V gene is TRBV7-9, the J gene TRBJ2-5, with D possibly matching TRBD2 (5 bases). Germline V gene data show CDR1 as SEHNR and CDR2 as FQNEAQ (reference sequence). The CDR3 covers 15 residues. Trimming shortened V by 2 bases and J by 5 bases, and 15 bases separated the two germline ends. Here the CDR3 DNA reads TGTGCCAGCAGCTTAACTCGGGATGTCGACGAGACCCAGTACTTC. Protein product: CASSLTRDVDETQYF.

The chain couples TRBV4-3 to TRBJ2-2; tentatively, D is TRBD2 (6 bases). CDR1 is LGHNA and CDR2 is YSLEER in the germline V gene. This CDR3 contains 15 residues. Between the trimmed V and J ends, which lost 4 bases and 2 bases, there was a span of 11 bases. CDR3: CASSPGLLNTGELFF. CDR3 coding DNA: TGCGCCAGCAGCCCGGGACTGCTAAACACCGGGGAGCTGTTTTTT.

The chain is built from TRBV7-2 and TRBJ2-7; TRBD1 or TRBD2 may be the D gene (6 bases each). Trimming left V 2 bases short and J 4 bases short, with 15 bases between. Germline assignment: CDR1 SGHTA and CDR2 FQGNSA. This CDR3 has 15 residues. Written as DNA, the CDR3 is TGTGCCAGCAGCTTATCCCCGGGGGCGGAATACGAGCAGTACTTC. Residues: CASSLSPGAEYEQYF.

The V and J genes are TRBV2 and TRBJ1-2; the D gene is possibly TRBD1 (6 bases). V was cut by 8 bases and J by 7 bases, with 23 bases left in between. The CDR3 is 15 residues long. Germline V gene sequence: CDR1 SNHLY, CDR2 FYNNEI. The CDR3 is CASLISPGGLGGYTF. The CDR3 nucleotides read TGTGCCAGCCTTATCTCGCCTGGGGGGCTTGGTGGCTACACCTTC.

This clone occurred a few times. The rearrangement joins TRBV7-6 to TRBJ2-7, with 8 bases that match TRBD2. The germline V gene encodes CDR1 SGHVS and CDR2 FNYEAQ. The trim removed 6 bases at V and 0 bases at J, leaving 4 bases unmatched. The CDR3 is 14 residues long. DNA for the CDR3: TGTGCCAGCAGACTGAGCGGGAGCTCCTACGAGCAGTACTTC. Its translation is CASRLSGSSYEQYF.

This chain joins TRBV5-1 and TRBJ1-2; 8 positions match TRBD1. This CDR3 is 13 amino acids long. Trimming took 4 bases from V and 4 from J; bases not matched to a gene: 3. Germline-derived CDR1 and CDR2 are SGHRS and YFSETQ. The DNA for the CDR3 is TGCGCCAGCAGCGCGGACAGGGCCTATGGCTACACCTTC. This translates into CASSADRAYGYTF.

The chain combines TRBV29-1 with TRBJ2-1; 7 bases agree with TRBD2. CDR1 SQVTM and CDR2 ANQGSEA come from the germline V gene. This CDR3 comprises 13 residues. J gave up 7 bases and V 6 bases, and 9 bases lay outside the gene matches. The CDR3 coding sequence is TGCAGCGTCGGACTAGATCCTGGGAATGAGCAGTTCTTC. This gives the protein CSVGLDPGNEQFF.

The V gene is TRBV4-3, the J gene TRBJ2-7; TRBD1 is a possible D gene (5 bases). Per germline, CDR1 LGHNA and CDR2 YSLEER. The CDR3 loop spans 17 amino acids. Trimming took 0 bases from V and 1 from J, leaving 16 bases between them. This CDR3 is CASSQEAETEISYEQYF. The DNA of the CDR3 is TGCGCCAGCAGCCAAGAGGCCGAGACAGAGATTTCCTACGAGCAGTACTTC.

V usage is TRBV9 and J usage is TRBJ1-1; no reliable D call. This CDR3 region has 15 residues. With 0 bases removed from V and 0 bases from J, the gap between germline ends came to 9 bases. The germline V gene encodes CDR1 SGDLS and CDR2 YYNGEE. The CDR3 DNA follows: TGTGCCAGCAGCGTAGGAGGGCAGCTGAACACTGAAGCTTTCTTT. As protein: CASSVGGQLNTEAFF.

The gene calls are TRBV10-3 and TRBJ2-6; TRBD1 agrees at 9 bases. Germline V CDR1 and CDR2: ENHRY, SYGVKD. Trimming cost V 4 bases and J 1 base; bases outside gene matches: 2. This CDR3 has 16 amino acids. The CDR3 DNA reads TGTGCCATCAGTGGGGGACAGGGTTCTGGGGCCAACGTCCTGACTTTC. Encoded protein: CAISGGQGSGANVLTF.

The J gene is TRBJ1-2, the V gene TRBV27; the D gene is possibly TRBD1 (6 bases). CDR1 MNHEY and CDR2 SMNVEV come from the germline V gene (reference sequence). The V gene lost 4 bases and the J gene lost 1 base, with 10 bases spanning the gap. CDR3 length equals 14 residues. CDR3 in DNA: TGTGCCAGCAGTTACAGGGAACGTAACTATGGCTACACCTTC. Residues: CASSYRERNYGYTF.

This clone was found a few times. The chain is built from TRBV19 and TRBJ2-3, with a tentative D call TRBD1 (6 bases). V gave up 5 bases and J gave up 2 bases, with 11 bases separating them. The CDR3 runs 14 residues. Germline loops: CDR1 LNHDA, CDR2 SQIVND (reference sequence). The CDR3 is CASSQGLDTDTQYF. The CDR3 DNA follows: TGTGCCAGTAGTCAGGGGCTGGACACAGATACGCAGTATTTT.

This clone turned up a few times. The chain joins TRBV6-5 to TRBJ2-7, with 8 bases matching TRBD2. Germline CDR1 reads MNHEY; CDR2 reads SVGAGI. J gave up 3 bases and V 6 bases, and 10 bases lay outside the gene matches. The CDR3 consists of 15 residues. CDR3 bases: TGTGCCAGCAGACCCGACGGGAGGGCCAACTACGAGCAGTACTTC. It is translated as CASRPDGRANYEQYF.

The gene calls are TRBV2 and TRBJ2-3, with a weak D call TRBD2 (7 bases). Trimming cost V 10 bases and J 1 base, with 21 bases left between them. The CDR3 contains 16 residues. Germline CDR1 reads SNHLY; CDR2 reads FYNNEI. The DNA for the CDR3 is TGTGCCACCAAAAGAACGGCGGGGGCGGGCACAGATACGCAGTATTTT. It specifies CATKRTAGAGTDTQYF.

The V gene is TRBV6-1, the J gene TRBJ2-5, with 16 bases that match TRBD2. The CDR3 is 15 amino acids. Germline lookup yields CDR1 MNHNS and CDR2 SASEGT. V dropped 6 bases and J dropped 4; count of bases not matched to a gene: 2. CDR3 sequence (DNA): TGTGCCAGCAGGGGACTAGCGGGAGGGCGAGAGACCCAGTACTTC. This translates into CASRGLAGGRETQYF.

This clone appeared a single time. Other nucleotide sequences in the sample specify the same CDR3. The chain recombines TRBV18 with TRBJ1-1; D may be TRBD1 (6 bases). V lost 1 base and J 1 base, leaving 13 bases between the germline ends. Germline V lookup: CDR1 KGHSH, CDR2 LQKENI. This CDR3 is 16 amino acids long. DNA of the CDR3: TGTGCCAGCTCACCACGGGGAGGGGGGTCGAACACTGAAGCTTTCTTT. Its translation: CASSPRGGGSNTEAFF.

The rearrangement uses TRBV27 and TRBJ2-1, with 8 bases fitting TRBD1. Germline CDR1 reads MNHEY; CDR2 reads SMNVEV (reference sequence). V shed 1 base, J shed 3 bases, and the junction held 5 bases outside the gene matches. The CDR3 has 16 residues. CDR3 sequence: CASSLYPGQGYNEQFF. CDR3 in DNA: TGTGCCAGCAGTTTATATCCCGGACAGGGCTACAATGAGCAGTTCTTC.

The table lists this clone with a few counts. This rearrangement joins TRBV7-6 to TRBJ2-3; 12 nucleotides agree with TRBD2. The germline CDR1 and CDR2 sequences are SGHVS and FNYEAQ. V lost 4 bases to trimming and J lost 6 bases; unmatched junction nucleotides: 5. CDR3 length equals 15 residues. CDR3 amino acids: CASSWGLAGPDTQYF. The DNA for the CDR3 is TGTGCCAGCAGCTGGGGACTAGCGGGCCCCGATACGCAGTATTTT.

The CDR3 region is CAWRAGGGEQYF. The CDR3 region has the DNA TGTGCCTGGAGGGCAGGGGGGGGCGAGCAGTACTTC. V is TRBV30 and J is TRBJ2-7; D is perhaps TRBD1 or TRBD2 (7 bases each). The CDR3 has 12 residues. The ends were cut back, 3 bases at V and 6 bases at J, with 12 bases in the middle. Germline assignment: CDR1 GTSNPN and CDR2 SVGIG (reference sequence).

The chain carries TRBV30 and TRBJ2-7; D is tentatively TRBD1 or TRBD2 (5 bases each). Trimming removed 2 bases from V and 5 bases from J, with 13 bases in between. The CDR3 covers 13 residues. Germline-derived CDR1 and CDR2 are GTSNPN and SVGIG (reference sequence). CDR3 coding DNA: TGTGCCTGGAGTCAGGGTTTGAGGGACGAGCAGTACTTC. It encodes CAWSQGLRDEQYF.